The 26 T cell receptor beta chains below come from one sample, sequenced in a study of human T cells and chemical hapten exposure. Described time point: patch test 2, 6 weeks after DPC sensitization. Treatment denoted: therapeutic diphenylcyclopropenone sensitization with weekly scalp DPC. TCRdb itself ran the RACE reads through MiXCR, one entry per CDR3 protein. The repertoire holds roughly 380,000 distinct CDR3 sequences, with roughly 6% as singletons. The starting material was whole blood, obtained in connection with sensitization to the hapten diphenylcyclopropenone (DPC). These receptors came from a woman in her late teens or twenties with alopecia areata. Some clones in this sample may be carry-over from other donors' samples.

Here the CDR3 reads CASSQDPGSSGDYEQYF. The DNA for the CDR3 is TGTGCCAGCAGCCAAGACCCGGGGAGTAGCGGGGACTACGAGCAGTACTTC. V usage is TRBV14 and J usage is TRBJ2-7; 8 bases line up with TRBD2. V lost 0 bases, J lost 3 bases, and 10 bases stayed unmatched. This CDR3 spans 17 amino acids. Looked up from germline, CDR1 is SGHDN and CDR2 is FVKESK. The full variable domain, in which reference TRBV14 and TRBJ2-7 provide the parts outside the CDR3, is EAGVTQFPSHSVIEKGQTVTLRCDPISGHDNLYWYRRVMGKEIKFLLHFVKESKQDESGMPNNRFLAERTGGTYSTLKVQPAELEDSGVYFCASSQDPGSSGDYEQYFGPGTRLTVT.

This clonotype has just a few counts. This rearrangement joins TRBV4-3 to TRBJ2-6; D is ambiguous. This CDR3 is built from 16 residues. The V end was cut by 1 base, the J end by 3 bases, with 10 bases between. CDR1 is LGHNA, CDR2 YSLEER, per germline. The CDR3 protein is CASSQGSAGGANVLTF. In DNA form, the CDR3 reads TGCGCCAGCAGCCAAGGATCAGCAGGTGGGGCCAACGTCCTGACTTTC.

At least ten counts were recorded for this clonotype. The CDR3 reads CASTPTGTVSYEQYF. In DNA, the CDR3 is TGTGCCAGCACCCCCACCGGGACAGTCTCCTACGAGCAGTACTTC. V gene TRBV12-3 or TRBV12-4 combines with J gene TRBJ2-7; 7 nucleotides align to TRBD1. The length of the CDR3 is 15 residues. J was trimmed by 0 bases and V by 7 bases; bases with no gene match: 9.

The rearrangement links TRBV12-3 or TRBV12-4 to TRBJ2-3; TRBD1 matches at 7 bases. After removal of 5 bases from V and 6 bases from J, the junction contained 8 bases not matched to a gene. This CDR3 is 14 amino acids long. The CDR3 region has the DNA TGTGCCAGCAGTCCCGGGACAGTCCGGGATACGCAGTATTTT. This encodes CASSPGTVRDTQYF.

This clonotype has at least ten counts. CDR3 loop: CASSQSTSVADTQYF. DNA for the CDR3: TGCGCCAGCAGCCAGTCTACTAGTGTCGCAGATACGCAGTATTTT. The chain uses TRBV5-1 and TRBJ2-3; D is perhaps TRBD2 (5 bases). The germline V gene has CDR1 SGHRS and CDR2 YFSETQ. This CDR3 region has 15 residues. The V gene lost 4 bases and the J gene lost 4 bases, with 16 bases spanning the gap.

This clonotype was seen a handful of times. The gene calls are TRBV29-1 and TRBJ1-1; 7 bases map to TRBD1. This CDR3 contains 14 residues. Germline CDR1 is SQVTM and CDR2 is ANQGSEA. Trimming cost V 6 bases and J 0 bases; bases outside gene matches: 7. This chain's CDR3 is CSVTRQGVNTEAFF. The CDR3 DNA follows: TGCAGCGTCACACGACAGGGCGTGAACACTGAAGCTTTCTTT.

In this sample, this clonotype turned up a few times. The chain joins TRBV3-1 to TRBJ2-2; D unclear. Germline V gene data show CDR1 as LGHDT and CDR2 as YNNKEL (reference sequence). This CDR3 has 11 amino acids. Trimming stripped 1 base from V and 9 bases from J, with 3 bases between. The CDR3 protein is CASSQARELFF. CDR3 in DNA: TGTGCCAGCAGCCAAGCGAGGGAGCTGTTTTTT.

The chain is built from TRBV7-2 and TRBJ2-3; the D gene is possibly TRBD2 (5 bases). Germline V gene sequence: CDR1 SGHTA, CDR2 FQGNSA. V lost 1 base, J lost 8 bases, and 16 bases lay in between. There are 15 residues in the CDR3. The CDR3 sequence: CASSLVRGDHLTQYF. In nucleotides, the CDR3 is TGTGCCAGCAGCTTAGTTCGGGGAGACCACCTTACGCAGTATTTT.

V usage is TRBV15 and J usage is TRBJ2-7, with D unclear. The CDR3 extends over 13 amino acids. The ends were cut back, 3 bases at V and 6 bases at J, with 12 bases in the middle. The germline gives CDR1 LNHNV, CDR2 YYDKDF (reference sequence). The CDR3 loop is CATSSLIGREQYF. The CDR3 DNA sequence: TGTGCCACCAGCAGCCTAATCGGGCGCGAGCAGTACTTC.

The genes are TRBV7-9 and TRBJ1-1; D gene ambiguous. CDR1 and CDR2 (germline): SEHNR, FQNEAQ (reference sequence). This CDR3 has 12 residues. V was trimmed by 7 bases and J by 6 bases, leaving 12 bases between them. The CDR3 DNA reads TGTGCCAGCACCCAGTCATCGCCTGAAGCTTTCTTT. It codes for CASTQSSPEAFF.

This clonotype was seen at least ten times. V usage is TRBV4-1 and J usage is TRBJ1-2; 9 nucleotides line up with TRBD1. In germline, CDR1 is MGHRA, CDR2 YSYEKL. Losses at the gene ends were 3 bases for V and 4 bases for J; bases not matched to a gene: 12. CDR3 length: 17 residues. CDR3 in amino acids: CASSQLQGAGPAYGYTF. The CDR3 nucleotides are TGCGCCAGCAGCCAGTTACAGGGGGCCGGACCGGCCTATGGCTACACCTTC.

This clonotype was counted a few times. The genes are TRBV12-3 or TRBV12-4 and TRBJ1-3, with D unresolved. This CDR3 comprises 17 residues. V lost 2 bases, J lost 0 bases, and 14 bases lay in between. CDR3 bases: TGTGCCAGCAGTTTAAATCCGGGGAGTTCCTCTGGAAACACCATATATTTT. Amino acids: CASSLNPGSSSGNTIYF.

The CDR3 region has the DNA TGCAGTGCTGTGGAGGTAGCGGGTGATCCAGATACGCAGTATTTT. It specifies CSAVEVAGDPDTQYF. The chain recombines TRBV20-1 with TRBJ2-3, with 7 bases lining up with TRBD2. Germline CDR1 reads DFQATT; CDR2 reads SNEGSKA (reference sequence). Trimming took 5 bases from V and 4 from J; bases not matched to a gene: 12. The CDR3 is made up of 15 amino acids.

This clonotype is large in the sample. This chain uses TRBV4-3 with TRBJ2-1; tentatively, D is TRBD1 or TRBD2 (5 bases each). Trimming pared 0 bases from V and 0 bases from J, leaving 9 bases between. CDR1 is LGHNA and CDR2 is YSLEER in the germline V gene. CDR3 length equals 16 residues. Here the CDR3 DNA reads TGCGCCAGCAGCCAAGATGCAGGGAGCTCCTACAATGAGCAGTTCTTC. This sequence encodes CASSQDAGSSYNEQFF.

The CDR3 region has the DNA TGTGCTAGTGGTTTGGGCGGGGACTCCTACGAGCAGTACTTC. This codes for CASGLGGDSYEQYF. V usage is TRBV12-5 and J usage is TRBJ2-7; TRBD2 is a possible D gene (6 bases). Between the trimmed V and J ends, which lost 1 base and 0 bases, there was a span of 7 bases. The CDR3 spans 14 residues. The V gene's germline CDR1 is LGHNT and CDR2 FRNRAP. The full variable domain, completed using reference TRBV12-5 and TRBJ2-7, is DARVTQTPRHKVTEMGQEVTMRCQPILGHNTVFWYRQTMMQGLELLAYFRNRAPLDDSGMPKDRFSAEMPDATLATLKIQPSEPRDSAVYFCASGLGGDSYEQYFGPGTRLTVT.

The chain uses TRBV5-1 and TRBJ1-4; D not resolved. Between the trimmed V and J ends, which lost 1 base and 8 bases, there was a span of 21 bases. This CDR3 is built from 17 residues. CDR1 is SGHRS, CDR2 YFSETQ, per germline. The CDR3 region has the DNA TGCGCCAGCAGCTTGTGGGTCCCATTAAAACCACCGGAAAAACTGTTTTTT. As protein: CASSLWVPLKPPEKLFF. The variable domain in full, completed from reference TRBV5-1 and TRBJ1-4, reads KAGVTQTPRYLIKTRGQQVTLSCSPISGHRSVSWYQQTPGQGLQFLFEYFSETQRNKGNFPGRFSGRQFSNSRSEMNVSTLELGDSALYLCASSLWVPLKPPEKLFFGSGTQLSVL.

This clonotype was picked up many times. The chain recombines TRBV4-2 with TRBJ2-1; 7 positions agree with TRBD1. The CDR3 runs 16 residues. Germline V gene sequence: CDR1 LGHNA, CDR2 YNFKEQ. The V segment lost 0 bases and the J segment 0 bases; nucleotides outside the gene matches: 2. The CDR3 loop reads CASSQESGGSYNEQFF. The CDR3 DNA reads as TGTGCCAGCAGCCAAGAATCAGGGGGCTCCTACAATGAGCAGTTCTTC.

This clonotype was counted a few times. V is TRBV11-2 and J is TRBJ1-4; maybe TRBD1 (5 bases). CDR3 length equals 18 residues. CDR1 is SGHAT, CDR2 FQNNGV, per germline. V shed 1 base and J shed 0 bases, with 15 bases lying between them. Here the CDR3 DNA reads TGTGCCAGCAGCTTAGTTATCCGGGGGAGGGCAACTAATGAAAAACTGTTTTTT. As protein: CASSLVIRGRATNEKLFF.

This chain links TRBV6-5 with TRBJ2-2; 10 nucleotides agree with TRBD1. This CDR3 region has 16 residues. V shed 4 bases and J 5 bases; nucleotides not matched to a gene: 7. Germline CDR1 and CDR2: MNHEY and SVGAGI. The CDR3 here is CASSLPGQGRTGELFF. As DNA, the CDR3 is TGTGCCAGCAGTTTACCGGGACAGGGGAGAACCGGGGAGCTGTTTTTT.

The CDR3 DNA follows: TGCAGTGCTAGGCCCCTTGGGGACAGCAGCACAGATACGCAGTATTTT. It translates to CSARPLGDSSTDTQYF. This chain uses TRBV20-1 with TRBJ2-3, with 7 bases lining up with TRBD1. Germline loops: CDR1 DFQATT, CDR2 SNEGSKA (reference sequence). The CDR3 covers 16 residues. Trimming at V came to 3 bases and at J to 0 bases, leaving 9 bases not matched to a gene.

This clonotype was seen ten or more times. The rearrangement joins TRBV4-1 to TRBJ1-2, with D tentatively TRBD1 (5 bases). Germline assignment: CDR1 MGHRA and CDR2 YSYEKL. CDR3 size: 15 residues. V lost 2 bases to trimming and J lost 6 bases, with 16 bases between them. CDR3 amino acids: CASSQMIGEWDGYTF. The CDR3 nucleotides read TGCGCCAGCAGCCAAATGATAGGGGAATGGGATGGCTACACCTTC.

Only a few counts were recorded for this clonotype. The chain is built from TRBV28 and TRBJ2-7; 7 bases map to TRBD1. This CDR3 comprises 16 residues. The trim removed 6 bases at V and 0 bases at J, leaving 11 bases unmatched. Germline V gene data show CDR1 as MDHEN and CDR2 as SYDVKM. In DNA, the CDR3 is TGTGCCAGCAGAACCTCCACAGGGGCCAGCTCCTACGAGCAGTACTTC. It is translated as CASRTSTGASSYEQYF.

This clonotype was counted ten times or more. The rearrangement joins TRBV7-8 to TRBJ2-7; 9 bases line up with TRBD1. The J segment lost 5 bases and the V segment lost 6 bases, leaving 8 bases of the junction unmatched. The CDR3 covers 14 residues. Germline loops: CDR1 SGHVS, CDR2 FQNEAQ. CDR3 residues: CASSSTDRGDEQYF. In DNA form, the CDR3 reads TGTGCCAGCAGTTCCACGGACAGGGGAGACGAGCAGTACTTC.

The rearrangement uses TRBV18 and TRBJ1-1, with 7 bases identical to TRBD1. J gave up 5 bases and V 3 bases, and 6 bases lay outside the gene matches. Germline CDR1 KGHSH, CDR2 LQKENI. The CDR3 consists of 14 residues. For the CDR3, the DNA is TGTGCCAGCTCACCCGGGACAGAGGGTACTGAAGCTTTCTTT. Translated, it gives CASSPGTEGTEAFF. Full variable domain (missing parts from reference TRBV18 and TRBJ1-1): NAGVMQNPRHLVRRRGQEARLRCSPMKGHSHVYWYRQLPEEGLKFMVYLQKENIIDESGMPKERFSAEFPKEGPSILRIQQVVRGDSAAYFCASSPGTEGTEAFFGQGTRLTVV.

The CDR3 spells CASSLNRGEETQYF. CDR3 DNA: TGTGCCAGCTCCCTTAACCGGGGGGAAGAGACCCAGTACTTC. V usage is TRBV18 and J usage is TRBJ2-5; 7 bases line up with TRBD2. The junction had 7 bases not matched to a gene; V was cut back by 6 bases and J by 3 bases. This CDR3 is built from 14 residues. Germline V lookup: CDR1 KGHSH, CDR2 LQKENI.

Ten or more counts support this clonotype. The rearrangement joins TRBV29-1 to TRBJ1-2; unclear D gene. From germline, CDR1 is SQVTM and CDR2 ANQGSEA. V gave up 7 bases and J gave up 0 bases, with 18 bases separating them. The CDR3 length is 15 residues. The CDR3 sequence: CSAVVAAETNYGYTF. CDR3 sequence (DNA): TGCAGCGCCGTCGTCGCGGCCGAAACTAACTATGGCTACACCTTC.